The rows below give T cell receptor beta chains drawn from one sample of a study of high-grade serous ovarian cancer treatment subgroups. Measured with immunoSEQ multiplex PCR; TCRdb has only the in-frame clones, and not every one. The sample lists 15,000 or so clones; 86% were seen once. The sequenced material came from tumor tissue. The source of these receptors is a human donor with high-grade serous ovarian cancer. Both conserved end residues are part of each CDR3. Fields, in order: clone size, V gene, D gene, J gene, CDR3 protein, CDR3 DNA. The D gene is left open where the match is weak. Clone size is shown for a subset of rows, as once, few, many or a class of expanded clone.

.	TRBV7-9	.	TRBJ2-3	CASSLGGDTDTQYF	TGTGCCAGCAGCTTAGGCGGGGACACAGATACGCAGTATTTT
.	TRBV7-9	.	TRBJ2-2	CASSFPGELFF	TGTGCCAGCAGCTTCCCCGGGGAGCTGTTTTTT
.	TRBV7-9	TRBD2	TRBJ2-3	CASSLLLGGGTDTQYF	TGTGCCAGCAGCTTACTGTTGGGGGGGGGCACAGATACGCAGTATTTT
once	TRBV7-2	.	TRBJ2-2	CASSQSLTGELFF	TGTGCCAGCAGCCAATCCCTGACCGGGGAGCTGTTTTTT
few	TRBV30	.	TRBJ1-4	CAWSVSSRGTEKLFF	TGTGCCTGGAGTGTATCTTCGAGAGGAACTGAAAAACTGTTTTTT
.	TRBV4-2	.	TRBJ2-6	CASSQEGGANVLTF	TGTGCCAGCAGCCAAGAGGGTGGGGCCAACGTCCTGACTTTC
once	TRBV5-1	TRBD2	TRBJ2-5	CASGSGAQETQYF	TGCGCCAGCGGTAGCGGGGCCCAAGAGACCCAGTACTTC
.	TRBV28	TRBD1	TRBJ1-4	CASSRTGATNEKLFF	TGTGCCAGCAGTAGGACAGGGGCAACTAATGAAAAACTGTTTTTT
.	TRBV19	TRBD2	TRBJ2-7	CASRGGLAPEQYF	TGTGCCAGTAGAGGGGGACTAGCACCCGAGCAGTACTTC
.	TRBV7-2	.	TRBJ2-7	CASSPGGYEQYF	TGTGCCAGCAGCCCAGGAGGTTACGAGCAGTACTTC
.	TRBV5-1	TRBD2	TRBJ2-3	CASSLEYLLAGGPPSTDTQYF	TGCGCCAGCAGCTTGGAGTACCTCCTAGCGGGGGGACCTCCTAGCACAGATACGCAGTATTTT
.	TRBV4-3	.	TRBJ2-1	CASSQDTFGYDNEQFF	TGCGCCAGCAGCCAAGATACGTTCGGGTACGACAATGAGCAGTTCTTC
.	TRBV30	.	TRBJ2-7	CAWSATGLQQYF	TGTGCCTGGAGTGCGACAGGTTTACAGCAGTACTTC
.	TRBV5-1	TRBD1	TRBJ1-1	CASSLKVSPGTGFKAFF	TGCGCCAGCAGCTTGAAAGTTTCCCCCGGGACAGGGTTTAAAGCTTTCTTT
.	TRBV5-5	.	TRBJ1-4	CASSLWATNEKLFF	TGTGCCAGCAGCTTGTGGGCAACTAATGAAAAACTGTTTTTT
.	TRBV5-8	.	TRBJ1-4	CASSGGSTNEKLFF	TGTGCCAGCAGCGGCGGATCAACTAATGAAAAACTGTTTTTT
.	TRBV19	TRBD1	TRBJ1-4	CASSWDRINEKLFF	TGTGCCAGTAGTTGGGACAGGATTAATGAAAAACTGTTTTTT
.	TRBV5-5	.	TRBJ1-5	CASSFEGNSNQPQHF	TGTGCCAGCAGCTTTGAGGGAAATAGCAATCAGCCCCAGCATTTT
.	TRBV6-1	TRBD1	TRBJ1-5	CASRNSGQLNQPQHF	TGTGCCAGCAGAAATTCGGGACAGCTCAATCAGCCCCAGCATTTT
.	TRBV2	TRBD1	TRBJ1-1	CASSEAGQPNTEAFF	TGTGCCAGCAGTGAAGCGGGACAGCCGAACACTGAAGCTTTCTTT
.	TRBV5-6	.	TRBJ2-5	CASSFWAQFQETQYF	TGTGCCAGCAGCTTCTGGGCCCAGTTTCAAGAGACCCAGTACTTC
once	TRBV4-1	.	TRBJ1-1	CASSQGLGWVNTEAFF	TGCGCCAGCAGCCAAGGTTTGGGGTGGGTGAACACTGAAGCTTTCTTT
.	TRBV27	.	TRBJ2-1	CASSLFGGYEQFF	TGTGCCAGCAGTTTATTTGGCGGCTATGAGCAGTTCTTC
.	TRBV7-9	.	TRBJ1-1	CASSHKRGGPVLNTEAFF	TGTGCCAGCAGTCATAAGAGGGGCGGACCTGTACTGAACACTGAAGCTTTCTTT
.	TRBV2	.	TRBJ1-4	CASGAMVGQIEEKLFF	TGTGCCAGCGGCGCTATGGTCGGCCAAATAGAAGAAAAACTGTTTTTT
.	TRBV4-3	TRBD2	TRBJ2-3	CASSQAPAGGLRDTQYF	TGCGCCAGCAGCCAAGCCCCAGCGGGGGGTCTACGAGATACGCAGTATTTT
.	TRBV30	TRBD2	TRBJ2-3	CASTGGSTDTQYF	TGTGCCTCGACCGGGGGGAGCACAGATACGCAGTATTTT
.	TRBV7-3	TRBD1	TRBJ2-7	CASSLNRGAGEQYF	TGTGCCAGCAGCTTAAACAGGGGTGCGGGCGAGCAGTACTTC
.	TRBV6-5	TRBD1	TRBJ1-3	CASSTTGGPGNTIYF	TGTGCCAGCAGCACAACAGGGGGCCCTGGAAACACCATATATTTT
.	TRBV6-5	.	TRBJ2-3	CASSSSADTQYF	TGTGCCAGCAGTTCGTCTGCAGATACGCAGTATTTT
.	TRBV7-2	TRBD1	TRBJ1-6	CASSLRDRGNSPLHF	TGTGCCAGCAGCTTAAGGGACAGGGGGAATTCACCCCTCCACTTT
.	TRBV9	.	TRBJ1-5	CASSVSGGNQPQHF	TGTGCCAGCAGCGTTAGTGGAGGCAATCAGCCCCAGCATTTT
.	TRBV2	TRBD1	TRBJ1-2	CASTIQGAGYGYTF	TGTGCCAGCACCATACAGGGGGCTGGCTATGGCTACACCTTC
few	TRBV27	.	TRBJ2-7	CASGEYPRDEQYF	TGTGCCAGTGGGGAGTATCCGAGGGACGAGCAGTACTTC
.	TRBV29-1	TRBD1	TRBJ1-5	CSVGQGSSNQPQHF	TGCAGCGTAGGACAGGGGAGCAGCAATCAGCCCCAGCATTTT
.	TRBV7-8	.	TRBJ1-2	CASSSREGGASFGYTF	TGTGCCAGCAGCTCACGGGAGGGGGGGGCGAGTTTTGGCTACACCTTC
.	TRBV4-1	TRBD2	TRBJ2-1	CASSQELGGGVYEQFF	TGCGCCAGCAGCCAAGAATTGGGCGGGGGGGTCTATGAGCAGTTCTTC
once	TRBV6-5	.	TRBJ2-3	CASAGSSSTDTQYF	TGTGCCAGCGCCGGGTCGTCTAGCACAGATACGCAGTATTTT
.	TRBV4-1	.	TRBJ1-1	CASSQVGNTEAFF	TGCGCCAGCAGCCAAGTGGGGAACACTGAAGCTTTCTTT
.	TRBV9	TRBD2	TRBJ2-2	CASSVGLAGGPNTGELFF	TGTGCCAGCAGCGTGGGACTAGCGGGGGGGCCGAACACCGGGGAGCTGTTTTTT
few	TRBV11-2	.	TRBJ1-1	CASSLGLGGETEAFF	TGTGCCAGCAGCTTAGGTCTCGGTGGAGAAACTGAAGCTTTCTTT
.	TRBV5-1	TRBD1	TRBJ2-5	CASSPNTGGQETQYF	TGCGCCAGCAGTCCGAACACAGGGGGGCAAGAGACCCAGTACTTC
.	TRBV4-3	.	TRBJ2-1	CASSQDLMNEQFF	TGCGCCAGCAGCCAAGATCTGATGAATGAGCAGTTCTTC
.	TRBV2	.	TRBJ2-5	CASSERRGGWAETQYF	TGTGCCAGCAGTGAACGGCGTGGAGGGTGGGCGGAGACCCAGTACTTC
once	TRBV11-2	.	TRBJ1-2	CASSLDAGRRGYTF	TGTGCCAGCAGCTTAGACGCAGGCAGGCGCGGCTACACCTTC
once	TRBV7-7	TRBD1	TRBJ2-1	CASSRGQHPQNEQFF	TGTGCCAGCAGCAGGGGACAGCACCCACAGAATGAGCAGTTCTTC
.	TRBV10-3	TRBD1	TRBJ1-5	CAISDWDSEANQPQHF	TGTGCCATCAGTGACTGGGACAGCGAGGCGAATCAGCCCCAGCATTTT
.	TRBV30	.	TRBJ2-7	CAWSVRGREQYF	TGTGCCTGGAGTGTTAGGGGGAGGGAGCAGTACTTC
.	TRBV10-3	.	TRBJ1-4	CAIGGGEGEKLFF	TGTGCCATCGGGGGGGGAGAAGGGGAAAAACTGTTTTTT
.	TRBV7-2	.	TRBJ1-4	CASSVTGSGEKLFF	TGTGCCAGCAGCGTTACAGGGTCAGGCGAAAAACTGTTTTTT
.	TRBV4-3	.	TRBJ2-5	CASSQGGSGETQYF	TGCGCCAGCAGCCAAGGGGGGTCCGGGGAGACCCAGTACTTC
.	TRBV15	.	TRBJ2-5	CATGLAAQRLETQYF	TGTGCCACCGGATTAGCGGCTCAACGGTTAGAGACCCAGTACTTC
.	TRBV6-1	TRBD1	TRBJ1-2	CASSPDRASGYTF	TGTGCCAGCAGTCCTGACAGGGCTTCTGGCTACACCTTC
.	TRBV10-2	.	TRBJ2-1	CASRVTRGGDWNHEQFF	TGCGCCAGCAGGGTTACCAGGGGGGGGGATTGGAACCATGAGCAGTTCTTC
.	TRBV18	TRBD2	TRBJ2-7	CASSPLYNSGGQYEQYF	TGTGCCAGCTCACCGCTGTACAATAGCGGGGGGCAATACGAGCAGTACTTC
.	TRBV10-3	.	TRBJ2-3	CAIGTGPITDTQYF	TGTGCCATCGGCACAGGGCCTATCACAGATACGCAGTATTTT
.	TRBV29-1	.	TRBJ2-5	CSVESVETQYF	TGCAGCGTTGAAAGTGTTGAGACCCAGTACTTC